The 21 T cell receptor beta chains listed next were all sequenced from one sample in a study of low-dose radiotherapy and immunotherapy resistance in tumors. TRAV and TRBV primers primed cDNA for both TCRalpha and TCRbeta. Amplification of TCRs used a constant-region primer and V-primer adapter for roughly 22 PCR cycles. Using its own MiXCR run on the reads, TCRdb lists one record per CDR3 protein. The sample yields 15,000 to 20,000 distinct CDR3 sequences, around 70% seen once. The receptors shown here come from a human donor with advanced metastatic prostate, ovarian, gallbladder or colorectal cancer (not recorded which). This table probably holds off-target reads from a library built for another chain.

V and J are TRBV14 and TRBJ2-1; D gene ambiguous. Per germline, CDR1 SGHDN and CDR2 FVKESK. This CDR3 has 13 residues. Trimming removed 0 bases from V and 9 bases from J, with 9 bases in between. CDR3 in amino acids: CASSQEREREQFF. Here the CDR3 DNA reads TGTGCCAGCAGCCAAGAAAGAGAACGTGAGCAGTTCTTC.

CDR3 bases: TGTGCCAGCAGTGATCGACAGGGTCCCTACAATGAGCAGTTCTTC. The encoded protein is CASSDRQGPYNEQFF. The J gene is TRBJ2-1, the V gene TRBV2, with 7 bases lining up with TRBD1. This CDR3 comprises 15 residues. Unmatched junction bases numbered 4, after V lost 3 bases and J lost 2 bases. The V gene's germline CDR1 is SNHLY and CDR2 FYNNEI. The full variable domain, in which reference TRBV2 and TRBJ2-1 provide the parts outside the CDR3, is EPEVTQTPSHQVTQMGQEVILRCVPISNHLYFYWYRQILGQKVEFLVSFYNNEISEKSEIFDDQFSVERPDGSNFTLKIRSTKLEDSAMYFCASSDRQGPYNEQFFGPGTRLTVL.

The CDR3 DNA follows: TGCAGCCTAAGGGACGCGACCTACGAGCAGTACTTC. Translated, it gives CSLRDATYEQYF. The chain links TRBV29-1 to TRBJ2-7, with D perhaps given as TRBD1 or TRBD2 (5 bases each). Trimming pared 8 bases from V and 2 bases from J, leaving 13 bases between. Per germline, CDR1 SQVTM and CDR2 ANQGSEA. The CDR3 consists of 12 residues.

The rearrangement links TRBV24-1 to TRBJ2-3; weak D call: TRBD1 (6 bases). V lost 7 bases and J 2 bases, leaving 12 bases between the germline ends. This CDR3 has 14 amino acids. Germline V gives CDR1 KGHDR, CDR2 SFDVKD. Written as DNA, the CDR3 is TGTGCCACCAGCGGACAGTCTGTCACAGATACGCAGTATTTT. Amino acids: CATSGQSVTDTQYF.

The count of this clonotype is one. The rearrangement joins TRBV20-1 to TRBJ1-5; weak D call: TRBD1 (6 bases). The ends were cut back, 4 bases at V and 3 bases at J, with 13 bases in the middle. This CDR3 contains 14 residues. Germline V CDR1 and CDR2: DFQATT, SNEGSKA (reference sequence). Here the CDR3 DNA reads TGCAGTGCTAAGGAGGGGGGCCCCAATCAGCCCCAGCATTTT. Its protein product is CSAKEGGPNQPQHF.

This clonotype was observed a handful of times. V gene TRBV14 combines with J gene TRBJ1-1, with D unresolved. CDR3 size: 15 residues. Trimming shortened V by 2 bases and J by 1 base, and 11 bases separated the two germline ends. The V gene's germline CDR1 is SGHDN and CDR2 FVKESK. The CDR3 nucleotides are TGTGCCAGCAGCCAAATGTGGAATTCGAACACTGAAGCTTTCTTT. This sequence encodes CASSQMWNSNTEAFF.

This chain links TRBV7-2 with TRBJ2-5, with TRBD2 matching 12 bases. Germline trimming cut 4 bases from V and 1 base from J; bases unmatched to any gene: 1. The germline V gene has CDR1 SGHTA and CDR2 FQGNSA. The CDR3 has 15 amino acids. Here the CDR3 reads CASSWTSGVQETQYF. The CDR3 DNA reads as TGTGCCAGCAGCTGGACTAGCGGGGTCCAAGAGACCCAGTACTTC.

CDR3 DNA sequence: TGTGCCAGCAGCTTTGGCTTGGAAGGCACAGATACGCAGTATTTT. It is translated as CASSFGLEGTDTQYF. The chain uses TRBV5-5 and TRBJ2-3; the D is unclear. The CDR3 runs to 15 residues. V was clipped by 2 bases and J by 1 base, with 11 bases between them. Germline assignment: CDR1 SGHKS and CDR2 YYEKEE (reference sequence). Using reference TRBV5-5 and TRBJ2-3 for the parts outside the CDR3, the full variable domain is DAGVTQSPTHLIKTRGQQVTLRCSPISGHKSVSWYQQVLGQGPQFIFQYYEKEERGRGNFPDRFSARQFPNYSSELNVNALLLGDSALYLCASSFGLEGTDTQYFGPGTRLTVL.

Details on this clonotype: The junction departs from germline at one end; a sequencing error may be responsible. V usage is TRBV13 and J usage is TRBJ1-6; no clear D. From germline, CDR1 is PRHDT and CDR2 FYEKMQ (reference sequence). The CDR3 contains 14 residues. Written as DNA, the CDR3 is TGTGCAATGAGAGAGGGAGTAAATGCAGGCAAATCAACCTTT. Its protein is CAMREGVNAGKSTF.

Only a few counts were recorded for this clonotype. The J gene is TRBJ1-3, the V gene TRBV28, with D unresolved. The CDR3 has 13 amino acids. Germline lookup yields CDR1 MDHEN and CDR2 SYDVKM. V was shortened by 1 base and J by 4 bases, with 5 bases between the two germline ends. CDR3 DNA sequence: TGTGCCAGCAGTTTATCGGAGGGAAACACCATATATTTT. Encoded protein: CASSLSEGNTIYF.

The V call is TRBV5-1, the J call TRBJ2-7, with D perhaps TRBD1 (6 bases). This CDR3 spans 17 amino acids. Trimming took 0 bases from V and 0 from J, leaving 16 bases between them. Looked up from germline, CDR1 is SGHRS and CDR2 is YFSETQ. The CDR3 protein is CASSLAVDSASSYEQYF. The DNA of the CDR3 is TGCGCCAGCAGCTTGGCAGTGGACAGTGCAAGCTCCTACGAGCAGTACTTC.

As for this clonotype: The junction shows a germline mismatch at one end, possibly a read error. This chain links TRBV11-2 with TRBJ2-7, with 14 bases fitting TRBD2. The length of the CDR3 is 17 residues. CDR1 and CDR2 from the germline V gene are SGHAT and FQNNGV. The CDR3 reads CASSGLAGGKKDYEQNF. DNA of the CDR3: TGTGCCAGCAGCGGACTAGCGGGAGGAAAGAAGGACTACGAGCAGAACTTC.

This chain connects TRBV3-1 to TRBJ2-1; D is possibly TRBD1 (5 bases). V lost 6 bases to trimming and J lost 13 bases, with 19 bases between them. This CDR3 has 13 residues. CDR1 and CDR2 (germline): LGHDT, YNNKEL (reference sequence). The CDR3 loop reads CASSQDTFTPQFF. The DNA of the CDR3 is TGTGCCAGCAGTCAGGACACTTTCACCCCTCAGTTCTTC.

The genes are TRBV5-1 and TRBJ1-1, with 11 bases aligning to TRBD1. Germline CDR1 and CDR2: SGHRS and YFSETQ. The CDR3 extends over 13 amino acids. V lost 4 bases, J lost 11 bases, and 7 bases stayed unmatched. CDR3 nucleotides: TGCGCCAGCAGCCTTGGACAGGGGGCTTTGGCTTTCTTT. Its translation is CASSLGQGALAFF. Full variable domain (outside the CDR3, taken from reference TRBV5-1 and TRBJ1-1): KAGVTQTPRYLIKTRGQQVTLSCSPISGHRSVSWYQQTPGQGLQFLFEYFSETQRNKGNFPGRFSGRQFSNSRSEMNVSTLELGDSALYLCASSLGQGALAFFGQGTRLTVV.

In its sample, this clonotype was seen a few times. V gene TRBV20-1 combines with J gene TRBJ1-2, with D possibly matching TRBD1 (6 bases). V gave up 6 bases and J gave up 2 bases, with 16 bases separating them. Germline lookup yields CDR1 DFQATT and CDR2 SNEGSKA (reference sequence). This CDR3 is built from 14 residues. CDR3 DNA sequence: TGCAGTGCGGGGGGGGGCAGAGAGAACTATGGCTACACCTTC. Its protein product is CSAGGGRENYGYTF.

In DNA form, the CDR3 reads TGCAGTGCTAGAGACATGGGACAGGGCTCCTACAATGAGCAGTTCTTC. Translating gives CSARDMGQGSYNEQFF. The chain links TRBV20-1 to TRBJ2-1, with TRBD1 matching 9 bases. Germline assignment: CDR1 DFQATT and CDR2 SNEGSKA (reference sequence). The CDR3 sequence is 16 residues long. Trimming at V came to 0 bases and at J to 0 bases, leaving 3 bases not matched to a gene.

The chain links TRBV20-1 to TRBJ2-1, with 11 bases fitting TRBD2. The V gene's germline CDR1 is DFQATT and CDR2 SNEGSKA (reference sequence). This CDR3 contains 14 residues. Trimming at V came to 1 base and at J to 8 bases, leaving 4 bases not matched to a gene. The CDR3 region has the DNA TGCAGTGCTAGAGGTAGCGGGGGGGTATATGAGCAGTTCTTC. Amino acid sequence: CSARGSGGVYEQFF.

The chain couples TRBV29-1 to TRBJ2-5; tentative D call: TRBD2 (5 bases). CDR1 and CDR2 from the germline V gene are SQVTM and ANQGSEA. The V end was cut by 7 bases, the J end by 4 bases, with 13 bases between. The CDR3 consists of 12 residues. The CDR3 DNA sequence: TGCAGCGCGCTCGGGGTCGCAGAGACCCAGTACTTC. Translating gives CSALGVAETQYF.

The chain uses TRBV7-2 and TRBJ1-4; D unclear. Looked up from germline, CDR1 is SGHTA and CDR2 is FQGNSA. The V and J ends lost 3 bases and 3 bases respectively, with 5 bases between them. This CDR3 has 13 residues. The CDR3 DNA follows: TGTGCCAGCAGCTTCGGGGCTAATGAAAAACTGTTTTTT. Its protein is CASSFGANEKLFF.

This rearrangement joins TRBV13 to TRBJ2-3, with 8 bases identical to TRBD2. Looked up from germline, CDR1 is PRHDT and CDR2 is FYEKMQ (reference sequence). CDR3 length: 15 amino acids. Trimming at V came to 0 bases and at J to 5 bases, leaving 4 bases not matched to a gene. The CDR3 reads CASSLGGGAGDTQYF. CDR3 DNA sequence: TGTGCCAGCAGCTTAGGCGGGGGGGCCGGAGATACGCAGTATTTT.

The V and J genes are TRBV12-3 or TRBV12-4 and TRBJ2-1; perhaps TRBD1 as D (5 bases). V lost 5 bases and J 4 bases, leaving 9 bases between the germline ends. CDR3 length equals 13 residues. CDR3 in DNA: TGTGCCAGCAGTCAGAACAGGTACAATGAGCAGTTCTTC. Its translation: CASSQNRYNEQFF.